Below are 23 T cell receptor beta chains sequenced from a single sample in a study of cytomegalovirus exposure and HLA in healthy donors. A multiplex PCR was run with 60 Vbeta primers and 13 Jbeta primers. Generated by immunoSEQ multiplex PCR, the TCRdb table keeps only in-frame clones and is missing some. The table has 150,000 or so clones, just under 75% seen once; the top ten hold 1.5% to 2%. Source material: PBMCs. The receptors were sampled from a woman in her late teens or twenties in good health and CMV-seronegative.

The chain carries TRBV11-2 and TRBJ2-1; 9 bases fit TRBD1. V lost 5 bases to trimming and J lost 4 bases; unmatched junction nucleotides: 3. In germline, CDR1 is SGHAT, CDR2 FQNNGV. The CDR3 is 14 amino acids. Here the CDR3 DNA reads TGTGCCAGCAGCCCCGGACAGGGGTACAATGAGCAGTTCTTC. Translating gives CASSPGQGYNEQFF.

CDR3 in amino acids: CASGDIYGTGYETQYF. The DNA of the CDR3 is TGTGCCAGCGGCGACATTTATGGGACAGGGTATGAGACCCAGTACTTC. The chain links TRBV7-6 to TRBJ2-5; 9 bases agree with TRBD1. J lost 5 bases, V lost 8 bases, and 15 bases had no gene match. This CDR3 comprises 16 residues. CDR1 SGHVS and CDR2 FNYEAQ come from the germline V gene.

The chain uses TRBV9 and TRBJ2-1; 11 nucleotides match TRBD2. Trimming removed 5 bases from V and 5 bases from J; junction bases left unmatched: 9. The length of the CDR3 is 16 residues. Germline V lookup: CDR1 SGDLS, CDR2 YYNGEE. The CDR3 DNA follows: TGTGCCAGCAGGGAAATTAGCGGGGGGGCCGACAATGAGCAGTTCTTC. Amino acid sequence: CASREISGGADNEQFF.

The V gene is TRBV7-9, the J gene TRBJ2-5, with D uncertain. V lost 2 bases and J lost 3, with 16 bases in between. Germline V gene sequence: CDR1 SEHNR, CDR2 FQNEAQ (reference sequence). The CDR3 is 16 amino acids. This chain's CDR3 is CASSLIRGLREETQYF. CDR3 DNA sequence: TGTGCCAGCAGCTTAATTCGTGGTTTGCGCGAAGAGACCCAGTACTTC.

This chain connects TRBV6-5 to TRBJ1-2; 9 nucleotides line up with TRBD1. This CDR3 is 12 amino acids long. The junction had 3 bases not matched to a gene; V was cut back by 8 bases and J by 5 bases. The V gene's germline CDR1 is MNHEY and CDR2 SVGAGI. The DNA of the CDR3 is TGTGCCAGCGGGGACAGGGCTTATGGCTACACCTTC. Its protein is CASGDRAYGYTF.

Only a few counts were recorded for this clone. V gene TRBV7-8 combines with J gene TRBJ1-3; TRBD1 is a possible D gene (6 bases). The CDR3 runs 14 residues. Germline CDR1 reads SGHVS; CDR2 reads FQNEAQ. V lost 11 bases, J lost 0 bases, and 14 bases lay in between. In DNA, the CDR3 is TGTGCCTCCCGGACAGACTTCTCTGGAAACACCATATATTTT. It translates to CASRTDFSGNTIYF.

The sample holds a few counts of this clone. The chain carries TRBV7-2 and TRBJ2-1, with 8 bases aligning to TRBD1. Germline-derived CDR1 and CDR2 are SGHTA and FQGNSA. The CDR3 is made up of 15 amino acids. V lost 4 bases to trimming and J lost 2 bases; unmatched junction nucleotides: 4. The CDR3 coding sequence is TGTGCCAGCAGCTCCGACAGGGGTGCCTACAATGAGCAGTTCTTC. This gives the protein CASSSDRGAYNEQFF.

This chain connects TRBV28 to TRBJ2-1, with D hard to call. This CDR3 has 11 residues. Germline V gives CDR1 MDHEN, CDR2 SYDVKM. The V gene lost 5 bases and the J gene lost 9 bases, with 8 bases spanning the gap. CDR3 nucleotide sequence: TGTGCCAGCAGTGTGACTGTTGAGCAGTTCTTC. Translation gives CASSVTVEQFF.

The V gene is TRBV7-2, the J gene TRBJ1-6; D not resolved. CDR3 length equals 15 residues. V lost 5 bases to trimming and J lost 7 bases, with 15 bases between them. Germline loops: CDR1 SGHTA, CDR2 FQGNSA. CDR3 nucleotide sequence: TGTGCCAGCAGCCCTGGGAGGGTGTGGAATTCACCCCTCCACTTT. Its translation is CASSPGRVWNSPLHF.

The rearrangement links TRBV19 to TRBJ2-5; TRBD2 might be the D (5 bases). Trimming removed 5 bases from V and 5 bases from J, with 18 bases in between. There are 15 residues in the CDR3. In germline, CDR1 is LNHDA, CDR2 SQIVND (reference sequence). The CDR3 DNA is TGTGCCAGTAGTCCCCACCCCGGACTGCGGGAGACCCAGTACTTC. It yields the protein CASSPHPGLRETQYF.

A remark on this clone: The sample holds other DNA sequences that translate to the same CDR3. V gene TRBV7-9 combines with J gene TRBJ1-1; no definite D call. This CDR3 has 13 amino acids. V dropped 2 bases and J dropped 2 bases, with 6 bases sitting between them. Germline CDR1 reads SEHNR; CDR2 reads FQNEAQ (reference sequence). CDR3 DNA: TGTGCCAGCAGCTTAACAGTTAACACTGAAGCTTTCTTT. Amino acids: CASSLTVNTEAFF.

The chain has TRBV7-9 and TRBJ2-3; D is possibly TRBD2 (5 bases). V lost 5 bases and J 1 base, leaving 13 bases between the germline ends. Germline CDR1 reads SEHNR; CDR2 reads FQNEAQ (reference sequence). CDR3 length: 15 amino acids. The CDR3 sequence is CASSRGGHCTDTQYF. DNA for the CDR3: TGTGCCAGCAGCCGCGGCGGGCACTGCACAGATACGCAGTATTTT.

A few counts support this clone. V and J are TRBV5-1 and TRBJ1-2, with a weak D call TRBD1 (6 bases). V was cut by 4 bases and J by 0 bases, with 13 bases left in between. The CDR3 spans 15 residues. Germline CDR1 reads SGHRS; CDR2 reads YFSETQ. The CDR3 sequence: CASSLDRPPNYGYTF. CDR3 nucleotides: TGCGCCAGCAGCCTTGACAGGCCGCCTAACTATGGCTACACCTTC.

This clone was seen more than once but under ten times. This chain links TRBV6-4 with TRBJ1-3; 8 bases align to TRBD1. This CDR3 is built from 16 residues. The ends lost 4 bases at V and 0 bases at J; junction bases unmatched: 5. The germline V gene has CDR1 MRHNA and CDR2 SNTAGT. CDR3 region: CASSGQGTISGNTIYF. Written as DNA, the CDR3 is TGTGCCAGCAGTGGACAGGGGACCATCTCTGGAAACACCATATATTTT.

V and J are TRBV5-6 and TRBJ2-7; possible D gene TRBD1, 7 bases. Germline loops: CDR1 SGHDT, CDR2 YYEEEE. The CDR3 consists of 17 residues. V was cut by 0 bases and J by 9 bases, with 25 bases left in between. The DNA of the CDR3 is TGTGCCAGCAGCTTGGCAAGGAGAACAGGGGACTTGAGGGGGCAGTACGTC. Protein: CASSLARRTGDLRGQYV.

The chain's CDR3 is CASTRPGQGAAGELFF. Here the CDR3 DNA reads TGTGCCAGCACCCGACCGGGACAGGGGGCTGCCGGGGAGCTGTTTTTT. This chain uses TRBV6-6 with TRBJ2-2; 12 bases fit TRBD1. The CDR3 contains 16 residues. With V trimmed by 7 bases and J by 6 bases, 9 bases remained unmatched. Germline V CDR1 and CDR2: MNHNY, SVGAGI (reference sequence).

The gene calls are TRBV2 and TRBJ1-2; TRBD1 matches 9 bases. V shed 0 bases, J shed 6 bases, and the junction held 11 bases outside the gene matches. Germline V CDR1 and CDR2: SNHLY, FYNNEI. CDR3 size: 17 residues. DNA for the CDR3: TGTGCCAGCAGTGAAGCCCCGGGACAGGGCTTCGGGGATGGCTACACCTTC. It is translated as CASSEAPGQGFGDGYTF.

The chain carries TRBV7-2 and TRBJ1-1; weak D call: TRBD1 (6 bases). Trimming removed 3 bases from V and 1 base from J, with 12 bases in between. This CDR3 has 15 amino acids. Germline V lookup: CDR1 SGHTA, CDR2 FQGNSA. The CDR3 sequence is CASSFSGQENTEAFF. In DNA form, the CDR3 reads TGTGCCAGCAGCTTCTCGGGACAAGAGAACACTGAAGCTTTCTTT.

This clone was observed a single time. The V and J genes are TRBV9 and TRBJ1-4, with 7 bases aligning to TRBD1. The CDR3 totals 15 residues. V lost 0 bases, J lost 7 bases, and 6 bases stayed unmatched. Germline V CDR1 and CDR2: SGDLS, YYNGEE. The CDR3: CASSVGGAGGEKLFF. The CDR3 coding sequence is TGTGCCAGCAGCGTAGGGGGGGCAGGGGGTGAAAAACTGTTTTTT.

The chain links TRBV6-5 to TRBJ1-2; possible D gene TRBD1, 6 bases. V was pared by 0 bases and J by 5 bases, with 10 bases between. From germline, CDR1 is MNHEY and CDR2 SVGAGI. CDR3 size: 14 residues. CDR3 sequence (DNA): TGTGCCAGCAGTTACTCGATAGGGGGTTATGGCTACACCTTC. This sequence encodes CASSYSIGGYGYTF.

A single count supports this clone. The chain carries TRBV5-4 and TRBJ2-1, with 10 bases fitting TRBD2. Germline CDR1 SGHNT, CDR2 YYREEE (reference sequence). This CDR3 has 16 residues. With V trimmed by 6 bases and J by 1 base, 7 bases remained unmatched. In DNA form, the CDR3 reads TGTGCCAGCAATCAGCGGGAGGGCCCTTCCTACAATGAGCAGTTCTTC. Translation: CASNQREGPSYNEQFF.

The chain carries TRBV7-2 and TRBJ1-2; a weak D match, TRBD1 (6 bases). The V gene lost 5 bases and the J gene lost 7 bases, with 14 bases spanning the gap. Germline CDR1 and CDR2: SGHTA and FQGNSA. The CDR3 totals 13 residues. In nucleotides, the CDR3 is TGTGCCAGCAGCCAGTCGAGGGGGTCTGGCTACACCTTC. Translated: CASSQSRGSGYTF.

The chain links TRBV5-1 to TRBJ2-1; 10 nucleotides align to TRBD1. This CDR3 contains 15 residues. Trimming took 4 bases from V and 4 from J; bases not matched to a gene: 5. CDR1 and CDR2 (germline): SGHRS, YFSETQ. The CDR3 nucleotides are TGCGCCAGCAGCCCGGGACAGGGGCAGTACAATGAGCAGTTCTTC. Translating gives CASSPGQGQYNEQFF.